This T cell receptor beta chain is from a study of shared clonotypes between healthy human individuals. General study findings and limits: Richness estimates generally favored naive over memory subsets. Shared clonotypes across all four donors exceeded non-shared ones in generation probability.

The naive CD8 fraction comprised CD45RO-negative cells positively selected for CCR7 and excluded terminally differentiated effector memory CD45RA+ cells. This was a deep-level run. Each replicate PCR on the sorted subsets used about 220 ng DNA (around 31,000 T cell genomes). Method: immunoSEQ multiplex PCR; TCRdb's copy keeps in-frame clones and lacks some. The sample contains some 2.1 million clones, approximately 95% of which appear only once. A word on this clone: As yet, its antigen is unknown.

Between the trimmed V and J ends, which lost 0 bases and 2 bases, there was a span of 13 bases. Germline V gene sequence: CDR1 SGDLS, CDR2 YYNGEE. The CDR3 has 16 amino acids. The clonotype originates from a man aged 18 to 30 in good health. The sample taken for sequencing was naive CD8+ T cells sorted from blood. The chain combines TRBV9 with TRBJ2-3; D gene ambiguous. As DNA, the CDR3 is TGTGCCAGCAGCGTAGCCGGGCGGTACCCCACAGATACGCAGTATTTT. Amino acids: CASSVAGRYPTDTQYF. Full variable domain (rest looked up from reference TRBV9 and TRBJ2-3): DSGVTQTPKHLITATGQRVTLRCSPRSGDLSVYWYQQSLDQGLQFLIQYYNGEERAKGNILERFSAQQFPDLHSELNLSSLELGDSALYFCASSVAGRYPTDTQYFGPGTRLTVL.